Reported below is one T cell receptor beta chain. The data were taken from a study of T cells in Graves' hyperthyroidism and ophthalmopathy. From RNA transcripts, TCR beta CDR3 regions were amplified. The HTBI primer set was used in a first-round RT-PCR of the TCR CDR3. TCRdb called the multiplex PCR reads again in MiXCR, with one record for every CDR3 protein. The data show a few hundred thousand distinct CDR3 sequences, more than 45% seen once. The V and J ends lost 6 bases and 5 bases respectively, with 7 bases between them. Looked up from germline, CDR1 is SGHTA and CDR2 is FQGTGA. CDR3 size: 11 residues.

The chain joins TRBV7-3 to TRBJ2-5; D unresolved. The sequenced sample was peripheral blood or thyroid tissue (not recorded which). The TCR comes from a woman aged 18-35 years with Graves' hyperthyroidism. CDR3 nucleotides: TGTGCCAGCAGGGAGTATGAGACCCAGTACTTC. It specifies CASREYETQYF.